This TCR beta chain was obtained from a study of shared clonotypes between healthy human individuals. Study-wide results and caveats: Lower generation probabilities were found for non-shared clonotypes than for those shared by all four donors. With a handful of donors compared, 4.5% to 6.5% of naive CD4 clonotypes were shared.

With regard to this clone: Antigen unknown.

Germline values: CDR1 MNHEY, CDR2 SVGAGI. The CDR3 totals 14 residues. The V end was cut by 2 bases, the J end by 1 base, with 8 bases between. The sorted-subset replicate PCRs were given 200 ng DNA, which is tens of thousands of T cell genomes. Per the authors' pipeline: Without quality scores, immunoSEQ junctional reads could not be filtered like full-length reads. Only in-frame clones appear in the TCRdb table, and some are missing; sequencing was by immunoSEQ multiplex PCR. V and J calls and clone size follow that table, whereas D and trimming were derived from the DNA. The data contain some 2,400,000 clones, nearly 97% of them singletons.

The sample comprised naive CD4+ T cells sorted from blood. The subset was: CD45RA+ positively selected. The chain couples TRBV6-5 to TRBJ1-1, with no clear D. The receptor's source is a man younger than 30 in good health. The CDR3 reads CASSYGLGNTEAFF. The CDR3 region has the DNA TGTGCCAGCAGTTACGGACTCGGGAACACTGAAGCTTTCTTT.